Listed here are 15 T cell receptor beta chains from one sample, sequenced in a study of technical replicates of blood from several donors. TCRdb's copy holds only in-frame clones and misses some; the assay was immunoSEQ multiplex PCR. Among about 100,000 clones listed, roughly 96% were seen once. Specimen: T cells isolated from PBMCs. These receptors were obtained from a human donor in good health.

The rearrangement uses TRBV9 and TRBJ2-3, with TRBD2 matching 12 bases. From germline, CDR1 is SGDLS and CDR2 YYNGEE. The V gene end was trimmed by 4 bases and the J gene end by 4 bases; junction bases not matched to a gene: 7. CDR3 length equals 16 residues. The CDR3 coding sequence is TGTGCCAGCAGCCTAGGACTAGCGGGGAGTTCAGATACGCAGTATTTT. This codes for CASSLGLAGSSDTQYF.

The gene calls are TRBV28 and TRBJ1-2; D is undetermined. CDR3 length equals 13 residues. Germline CDR1 MDHEN, CDR2 SYDVKM. Trimming took 3 bases from V and 4 from J, leaving 9 bases between them. The chain's CDR3 is CASSLGSPYGYTF. The CDR3 nucleotides are TGTGCCAGCAGTTTGGGCAGCCCCTATGGCTACACCTTC.

The rearrangement joins TRBV6-5 to TRBJ1-1; D possibly corresponds to TRBD1 (6 bases). Germline assignment: CDR1 MNHEY and CDR2 SVGAGI. Trimming removed 6 bases from V and 2 bases from J, with 10 bases in between. The CDR3 is 13 residues long. In DNA, the CDR3 is TGTGCCAGCAGGGGGGGGACAAACACTGAAGCTTTCTTT. Amino acids: CASRGGTNTEAFF.

This sequence joins TRBV28 and TRBJ1-2, with D hard to call. Germline CDR1 and CDR2: MDHEN and SYDVKM. This CDR3 comprises 14 residues. Trimming removed 3 bases from V and 4 bases from J, with 12 bases in between. The CDR3 DNA reads TGTGCCAGCAGTTTCCCTTCGGGTGGCTATGGCTACACCTTC. It specifies CASSFPSGGYGYTF.

CDR3 coding DNA: TGTGCCCTCCTCGGCGGGGGGGCCGGTAGTGAGCAGTTCTTC. Amino acids: CALLGGGAGSEQFF. The V call is TRBV30, the J call TRBJ2-1; 9 nucleotides match TRBD2. V lost 8 bases, J lost 9 bases, and 14 bases stayed unmatched. Germline CDR1 reads GTSNPN; CDR2 reads SVGIG (reference sequence). This CDR3 contains 14 residues.

The chain uses TRBV10-3 and TRBJ2-3; 10 bases line up with TRBD2. V trimming: 0 bases; J trimming: 0 bases; junction bases outside the gene matches: 15. Germline CDR1 and CDR2: ENHRY and SYGVKD. The CDR3 length is 21 residues. This CDR3 is CAISESKSSASGGLSTDTQYF. In DNA, the CDR3 is TGTGCCATCAGTGAGTCGAAATCGTCGGCTAGCGGGGGCCTTAGCACAGATACGCAGTATTTT.

The chain has TRBV1 and TRBJ1-2; the table's D call TRBD1 went unverified against the DNA. TRBV1 has pseudogene status. There are 18 residues in the CDR3. Here the CDR3 reads CTSSLNLSSMGARHGYTF. The CDR3 coding sequence is TGCACCAGCAGCCTAAACCTTTCATCGATGGGGGCGCGGCATGGCTACACCTTC.

This chain joins TRBV6-5 and TRBJ1-4; TRBD1 is a possible D gene (6 bases). The CDR3 consists of 15 residues. Trimming stripped 6 bases from V and 5 bases from J, with 16 bases between. Germline values: CDR1 MNHEY, CDR2 SVGAGI. CDR3 DNA sequence: TGTGCCAGCAGCTCGAGTCGGGGGGCGAATGAAAAACTGTTTTTT. Translated, it gives CASSSSRGANEKLFF.

The chain links TRBV7-2 to TRBJ2-5; 7 nucleotides agree with TRBD1. Germline CDR1 is SGHTA and CDR2 is FQGNSA. V gave up 3 bases and J gave up 5 bases; unmatched junction bases: 3. The CDR3 sequence is 13 residues long. The CDR3 DNA reads TGTGCCAGCAGCTTTAACAGGGGTGAGACCCAGTACTTC. Protein product: CASSFNRGETQYF. Full variable domain (missing parts from reference TRBV7-2 and TRBJ2-5): GAGVSQSPSNKVTEKGKDVELRCDPISGHTALYWYRQSLGQGLEFLIYFQGNSAPDKSGLPSDRFSAERTGGSVSTLTIQRTQQEDSAVYLCASSFNRGETQYFGPGTRLLVL.

V is TRBV27 and J is TRBJ2-1; 7 nucleotides align to TRBD2. CDR3 length: 15 amino acids. The ends lost 0 bases at V and 4 bases at J; junction bases unmatched: 3. Germline V gene data show CDR1 as MNHEY and CDR2 as SMNVEV (reference sequence). CDR3 DNA: TGTGCCAGCAGTTTATCTGCCGGGGGGTACAATGAGCAGTTCTTC. Translating gives CASSLSAGGYNEQFF.

This rearrangement joins TRBV5-1 to TRBJ2-2; D is possibly TRBD2 (6 bases). CDR1 is SGHRS, CDR2 YFSETQ, per germline. Trimming removed 1 base from V and 5 bases from J, with 18 bases in between. The CDR3 covers 17 residues. CDR3 bases: TGCGCCAGCAGCTTGTCAGCCGGGAGCCTAGGGACCGGGGAGCTGTTTTTT. Encoded protein: CASSLSAGSLGTGELFF.

The chain links TRBV6-5 to TRBJ1-1; the D is unclear. V dropped 0 bases and J dropped 3 bases, with 8 bases sitting between them. Per the germline V gene, CDR1 is MNHEY and CDR2 is SVGAGI. This CDR3 spans 14 amino acids. CDR3 region: CASSYSTGDTEAFF. CDR3 bases: TGTGCCAGCAGTTACTCGACCGGGGACACTGAAGCTTTCTTT.

This chain joins TRBV10-1 and TRBJ2-1, with 8 bases fitting TRBD2. The CDR3 loop spans 14 amino acids. After removal of 4 bases from V and 7 bases from J, the junction contained 6 bases not matched to a gene. Germline V lookup: CDR1 WNHNN, CDR2 SYGVQD (reference sequence). This CDR3 reads CASSGFASGNEQFF. The CDR3 DNA follows: TGCGCCAGCAGTGGTTTTGCTAGCGGGAATGAGCAGTTCTTC.

This clone was detected only once. The chain carries TRBV9 and TRBJ1-3, with a weak D call TRBD1 (5 bases). The V end was cut by 3 bases, the J end by 6 bases, with 7 bases between. CDR1 is SGDLS, CDR2 YYNGEE, per germline. The CDR3 loop spans 12 amino acids. The CDR3 DNA sequence: TGTGCCAGCAGCGCCAGGGAAAACACCATATATTTT. Amino acid sequence: CASSARENTIYF.

The V call is TRBV6-1, the J call TRBJ1-1; TRBD1 might be the D (6 bases). Trimming removed 4 bases from V and 0 bases from J, with 15 bases in between. The CDR3 is 16 amino acids. Looked up from germline, CDR1 is MNHNS and CDR2 is SASEGT. The CDR3 nucleotides are TGTGCCAGCAGTGGAGGAGCAGGGGCCTTGAACACTGAAGCTTTCTTT. This sequence encodes CASSGGAGALNTEAFF.